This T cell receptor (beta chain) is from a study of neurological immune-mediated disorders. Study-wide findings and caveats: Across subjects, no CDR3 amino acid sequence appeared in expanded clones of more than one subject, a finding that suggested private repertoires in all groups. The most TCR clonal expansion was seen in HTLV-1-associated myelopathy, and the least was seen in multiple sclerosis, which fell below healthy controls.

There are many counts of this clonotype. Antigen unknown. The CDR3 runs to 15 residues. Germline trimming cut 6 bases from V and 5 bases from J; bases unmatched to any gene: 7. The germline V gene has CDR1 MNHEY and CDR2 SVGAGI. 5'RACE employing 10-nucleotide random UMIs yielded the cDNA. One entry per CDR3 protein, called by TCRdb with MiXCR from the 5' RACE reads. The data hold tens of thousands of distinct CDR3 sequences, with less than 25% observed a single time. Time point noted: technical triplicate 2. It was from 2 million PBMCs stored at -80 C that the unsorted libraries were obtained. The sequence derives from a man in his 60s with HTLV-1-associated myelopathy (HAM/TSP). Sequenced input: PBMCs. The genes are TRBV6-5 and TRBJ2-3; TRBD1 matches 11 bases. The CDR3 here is CASSPAGTGGDTQYF. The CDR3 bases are TGTGCCAGCAGCCCCGCGGGGACAGGGGGAGATACGCAGTATTTT.